This T cell receptor (beta chain) was sequenced in a study of blood T cell repertoires in COVID-19. About the research overall: Sites across the United States, Italy and Spain contributed samples from acute and convalescent COVID-19.

V gave up 3 bases and J gave up 8 bases; unmatched junction bases: 5. Germline V CDR1 and CDR2: KGHSH, LQKENI. The CDR3 covers 14 residues. In the original processing: Reference gene primer amplification gave nucleated cell count estimates. Produced via immunoSEQ multiplex PCR; TCRdb's table is partial and in-frame only. Clone size and V and J calls were adopted from that table, with D and trimming inferred from the DNA. Among about 150,000 clones listed, about 86% were seen once. This clonotype was obtained from an elderly woman with acute or convalescent COVID-19. Input material: peripheral blood. The chain combines TRBV18 with TRBJ2-1, with 9 bases matching TRBD1. The CDR3 DNA follows: TGTGCCAGCTCACCGGAACAGGGGGCTGATGAGCAGTTCTTC. This sequence encodes CASSPEQGADEQFF.